A selection of T cell receptor beta chains follows, all from one sample in a study of T cell repertoires in cytomegalovirus infection. TCRdb recomputed calls from the reads with MiXCR, one row per CDR3 protein. The sample holds hundreds of thousands of distinct CDR3 sequences, around 29% seen once. Their target antigens are unknown. The specimen comprised cultured CD8+ T cells from PBMCs, sampled from culture after CMV antigen stimulation. The receptors derive from a human donor in good health (CMV status not recorded). Some clones in this sample may be carry-over from other donors' samples. Each CDR3 is given with its conserved first and last residue. A D gene is named only where the DNA matches it firmly. Rows may omit the clone size; those that give it use once, few, many or a size class.

V,J,size,D,DNA,CDR3
TRBV10-3,TRBJ2-1,-,-,TGTGCCATGCTTACAGGCAATGAGCAGTTCTTC,CAMLTGNEQFF
TRBV4-2,TRBJ2-2,few,-,TGTGCCAGCAGCCAAGCGACAACGAACACCGGGGAGCTGTTTTTT,CASSQATTNTGELFF
TRBV7-9,TRBJ2-1,-,TRBD1,TGTGCCAGCCAATTTAGGGACAGAGACTACAATGAGCAGTTCTTC,CASQFRDRDYNEQFF
TRBV7-2,TRBJ2-1,many,TRBD2,TGTGCCAGCAGCCCCACGACCGGGAGGGGCCTCGTGGATGAGCAGTTCTTC,CASSPTTGRGLVDEQFF
TRBV6-2/TRBV6-3,TRBJ2-1,few,-,TGTGCCAGCAGTTGGGACCCTCCCTCCTACAATGAGCAGTTCTTC,CASSWDPPSYNEQFF
TRBV5-6,TRBJ1-1,-,-,TGTGCCAGCAGCCCGGACTTCGTTAACACTGAAGCTTTCTTT,CASSPDFVNTEAFF
TRBV7-6,TRBJ2-3,few,TRBD2,TGTGCCAGCAGCTTACTTAGCGGGGGCTACACAGATACGCAGTATTTT,CASSLLSGGYTDTQYF
TRBV14,TRBJ2-1,many,TRBD1,TGTGCCAGCAGCCGGGGCCCGGGACAGGGGTACAATGAGCAGTTCTTC,CASSRGPGQGYNEQFF
TRBV7-6,TRBJ2-1,many,TRBD1,TGTGCCAGCAGCTTAGGGACAGGGCTCGGCAATGAGCAGTTCTTC,CASSLGTGLGNEQFF
TRBV19,TRBJ1-5,-,-,TGTGCCAGTAGTTTGTTCCGGGACCTTAATCAGCCCCAGCATTTT,CASSLFRDLNQPQHF
TRBV24-1,TRBJ1-2,-,TRBD1,TGTGCCACCAGTCGGACAGGGGGCGAGGATGGCTACACCTTC,CATSRTGGEDGYTF
TRBV7-2,TRBJ2-1,-,-,TGTGCCAGCGGGGGGGCTTCGGGGAATGAGCAGTTCTTC,CASGGASGNEQFF
TRBV12-3/TRBV12-4,TRBJ2-5,many,TRBD2,TGTGCCAGCAGGGCCCCTAGCGGGGGGGAAGAGACCCAGTACTTC,CASRAPSGGEETQYF
TRBV7-6,TRBJ1-6,-,-,TGTGCCAGCAGCTCCCCAGAGGCGAGCTCCTATAATTCACCCCTCCACTTT,CASSSPEASSYNSPLHF
TRBV7-6,TRBJ1-6,-,-,TGTGCCAGCTCCCCCCCGATGGGCATGATTAATTCACCCCTCCACTTT,CASSPPMGMINSPLHF
TRBV2,TRBJ2-7,few,-,TGTGCCAGCCCGGGACTCCTCGGCTACGAGCAGTACTTC,CASPGLLGYEQYF
TRBV7-6,TRBJ1-5,many,TRBD1,TGTGCCAGCAGCCCGACAGGGGACAATCAGCCCCAGCATTTT,CASSPTGDNQPQHF
TRBV24-1,TRBJ2-5,-,-,TGTGTCACCAGTGATCGGAGGGACGGCCAAGAGACCCAGTACTTC,CVTSDRRDGQETQYF
TRBV7-6,TRBJ2-1,few,-,TGTGCCAGCAGCCTAACAGGGTTTCCCTACAATGAGCAGTTCTTC,CASSLTGFPYNEQFF
TRBV12-3/TRBV12-4,TRBJ1-4,-,-,TGTGCCAGCACCGCCCGGCAGACTATAGAAAAACTGTTTTTT,CASTARQTIEKLFF
TRBV11-1,TRBJ2-3,-,-,TGTGCCAGCAGCCCGGGACGGGTCTCTAGCACAGATACGCAGTATTTT,CASSPGRVSSTDTQYF
TRBV5-1,TRBJ2-3,-,TRBD2,TGCGCCAGCAGCTTCCCCCTAGCGGGGTGGCGCAAAGATACGCAGTATTTT,CASSFPLAGWRKDTQYF
TRBV7-8,TRBJ1-5,few,-,TGTGCCAGCAGCTCCCGCCTTGAGGGTCAGCCCCAGCATTTT,CASSSRLEGQPQHF
TRBV12-3/TRBV12-4,TRBJ1-4,few,-,TGTGCCAGCAGTTTTGGGACCTCTCGGGGTCCAACTAATGAAAAACTGTTTTTT,CASSFGTSRGPTNEKLFF
TRBV7-9,TRBJ2-4,many,TRBD2,TGTGCCAGCAGCTTAGTCGGGGGGACCTTAGCCAAAAACATTCAGTACTTC,CASSLVGGTLAKNIQYF
TRBV27,TRBJ2-3,few,-,TGTGCCAGCAGTTTCACAGGGTTAGATAGCACAGATACGCAGTATTTT,CASSFTGLDSTDTQYF
TRBV6-6,TRBJ2-3,-,-,TGTGCCAGCAGTTACTCGATTCTTAAACCCACAGATACGCAGTATTTT,CASSYSILKPTDTQYF
TRBV6-1,TRBJ2-3,-,TRBD1,TGTGCCAGCAGTCTACAGGGGGCGTGGAAAGATACGCAGTATTTT,CASSLQGAWKDTQYF
TRBV6-5,TRBJ1-1,-,-,TGTGCCGGGAGTAGGGGGGGCTTTACTGAAGCTTTCTTT,CAGSRGGFTEAFF
TRBV6-5,TRBJ1-2,once,-,TGTGCCAGCAGTTACGTGGGGGGGGCTAATGGCTACACCTTC,CASSYVGGANGYTF
TRBV7-2,TRBJ2-4,few,-,TGTGCCAGCAGCTTAGGGGGGGCCTCCAAAAACATTCAGTACTTC,CASSLGGASKNIQYF
TRBV7-3,TRBJ2-5,few,TRBD2,TGTGCCAGCAGCTTAACTTTGCGGGGGGATGGAGAGACCCAGTACTTC,CASSLTLRGDGETQYF
TRBV20-1,TRBJ2-1,-,TRBD2,TGCAGTGCTAGGAACCTAGCGGGGGTTCTCAATGAGCAGTTCTTC,CSARNLAGVLNEQFF
TRBV6-5,TRBJ1-2,few,-,TGTGCCAGCAGTTACTCGGACAGACCGACTAACTATGGCTACACCTTC,CASSYSDRPTNYGYTF
TRBV25-1,TRBJ2-3,-,TRBD1,TGTGCCAGCAGAACAGGGGGCAATACGCAGTATTTT,CASRTGGNTQYF
TRBV6-1,TRBJ1-2,-,-,TGTGCCAGCAGTGAATATCTGGGAGGGTTGACTAACTATGGCTACACCTTC,CASSEYLGGLTNYGYTF
TRBV27,TRBJ2-7,-,-,TGTGCCAGTACCTCGGGACATGGTTTCGACGAGCAGTACTTC,CASTSGHGFDEQYF
TRBV28,TRBJ2-2,-,-,TGTGCCAGCTCAAGCCCCCTCGGACTAAACACCGGGGAGCTGTTTTTT,CASSSPLGLNTGELFF
TRBV19,TRBJ2-2,few,TRBD1,TGTGCCACCAACGACAGGGGGACCGGGGAGCTGTTTTTT,CATNDRGTGELFF
TRBV11-1,TRBJ2-1,few,-,TGTGCCAGCACCCCCAGCGGGCCCTACAATGAGCAGTTCTTC,CASTPSGPYNEQFF
TRBV6-1,TRBJ2-1,few,-,TGTGCCAGCAGTGGAACAGTAGGCTCCTACAATGAGCAGTTCTTC,CASSGTVGSYNEQFF
TRBV19,TRBJ1-1,-,-,TGTGCCAGTAGTTGGGAGGCCCAGAACACTGAAGCTTTCTTT,CASSWEAQNTEAFF
TRBV6-1,TRBJ1-5,few,TRBD1,TGTGCCAGCAGTCCCCTGACAGGGGAGGGCAATCAGCCCCAGCATTTT,CASSPLTGEGNQPQHF
TRBV6-1,TRBJ2-1,-,TRBD2,TGTGCCAGCAGTGAAGTCGGGACTATCTCTAACGAGCAGTTCTTC,CASSEVGTISNEQFF
TRBV7-9,TRBJ2-2,-,-,TGTGCCCTTCTAGAGGCGGACGGCGGCGGGGAGCTGTTTTTT,CALLEADGGGELFF
TRBV7-9,TRBJ1-2,many,-,TGTGCCAGCTTACGCCTCCGGACGCCCGAGGGGGACTATGGCTACACCTTC,CASLRLRTPEGDYGYTF
TRBV29-1,TRBJ1-3,few,-,TGCAGCGTTGAAGATTTCTGGGGAAACACCATATATTTT,CSVEDFWGNTIYF
TRBV6-2/TRBV6-3,TRBJ2-1,-,-,TGTGCCAGCAGTTACTCGCGGGCGGTACTTTACAATGAGCAGTTCTTC,CASSYSRAVLYNEQFF
TRBV12-3/TRBV12-4,TRBJ2-1,-,TRBD1,TGTGCCAGCGAGCCAGGGGGCTACGACAATGAGCAGTTCTTC,CASEPGGYDNEQFF
TRBV6-2/TRBV6-3,TRBJ2-1,-,-,TGTGCCAGCACCCAAAGGGGGGGTTCCTACAATGAGCAGTTCTTC,CASTQRGGSYNEQFF
TRBV7-9,TRBJ2-3,-,-,TGTGCCAGCAGCCTCCTGCTTGCATCGGTTATCACAGATACGCAGTATTTT,CASSLLLASVITDTQYF
TRBV4-1,TRBJ2-4,few,-,TGCGCCAGCAGCCAAGGAAACATGGCAGAAAACATTCAGTACTTC,CASSQGNMAENIQYF
TRBV14,TRBJ2-1,-,-,TGTGCCAGCAGCCAAGATGGCCCTAGCCTAAATGAGCAGTTCTTC,CASSQDGPSLNEQFF
TRBV20-1,TRBJ2-3,-,TRBD2,TGCAGTGCTAGGGGGACTAGATCGTATACGCAGTATTTT,CSARGTRSYTQYF
TRBV7-9,TRBJ1-1,many,-,TGTGCCAGCAGCTTTCCCGTGAGGGGCATGAACACTGAAGCTTTCTTT,CASSFPVRGMNTEAFF
TRBV27,TRBJ2-5,few,-,TGTGCCAGCAGTTTATCCTGGATGCCCGAGACCCAGTACTTC,CASSLSWMPETQYF
TRBV2,TRBJ1-2,-,-,TGTGCCAGCAGTGAAACCCCAAACGGAAACTATGGCTACACCTTC,CASSETPNGNYGYTF
TRBV20-1,TRBJ1-1,few,-,TGCAGTGCTAGCTCCCCAGGGTGGGCTGAAGCTTTCTTT,CSASSPGWAEAFF
TRBV7-6,TRBJ2-3,many,TRBD2,TGTGCCAGCAGCTATAGCGGGGTTAGCACAGATACGCAGTATTTT,CASSYSGVSTDTQYF
TRBV10-1,TRBJ2-1,-,-,TGCGCCAGCAGTATTGGCTTATCCTTCAACAATGAGCAGTTCTTC,CASSIGLSFNNEQFF